Listed below are T cell receptor beta chains from one sample, sequenced in a study of T cell changes during pregnancy in multiple sclerosis. Libraries were prepared by immunoSEQ multiplex PCR; TCRdb keeps only in-frame clonotypes and omits some of them. Of about 36,000 clones listed, around nine tenths are singletons. This material consisted of CD8+ T cells from peripheral blood mononuclear cells, taken in the third trimester of pregnancy. These receptors were taken from a female donor with multiple sclerosis, enrolled in a pregnancy study. Both conserved end residues are part of each CDR3. The order of the fields is J gene, V gene, D gene, CDR3 DNA, CDR3 protein. A D gene is named only where the DNA matches it firmly.

J gene: TRBJ2-2; V gene: TRBV5-4; D gene: TRBD2; CDR3 DNA: TGTGCCAGCAGCTTGGGACTAGCGGGAGGGGGGGAGCTGTTTTTT; CDR3 protein: CASSLGLAGGGELFF
J gene: TRBJ1-1; V gene: TRBV9; D gene: NA; CDR3 DNA: TGTGCCAGCAGCCCCCGGACAGAGACCCCTGAAGCTTTCTTT; CDR3 protein: CASSPRTETPEAFF
J gene: TRBJ1-6; V gene: TRBV21-1; D gene: NA; CDR3 DNA: TGTGCCAGCAGCAAAGGACCGGGACAGAAAAATTCACCCCTCCACTTT; CDR3 protein: CASSKGPGQKNSPLHF
J gene: TRBJ2-7; V gene: TRBV6-5; D gene: NA; CDR3 DNA: TGTGCCAGCAGTTACTCGTCTAGCCGGTCCTCCTACGAGCAGTACTTC; CDR3 protein: CASSYSSSRSSYEQYF
J gene: TRBJ1-1; V gene: TRBV27; D gene: NA; CDR3 DNA: TGTGCCAGCAGTTTAGGGCAGCAGAACACTGAAGCTTTCTTT; CDR3 protein: CASSLGQQNTEAFF
J gene: TRBJ1-5; V gene: TRBV19; D gene: NA; CDR3 DNA: TGTGCCAGTAGTATAAGCGGAGGCAATCAGCCCCAGCATTTT; CDR3 protein: CASSISGGNQPQHF
J gene: TRBJ2-7; V gene: TRBV6-5; D gene: TRBD1; CDR3 DNA: TGTGCCAGCAACAGGGGCAACGAGCAGTACTTC; CDR3 protein: CASNRGNEQYF
J gene: TRBJ1-2; V gene: TRBV6-4; D gene: NA; CDR3 DNA: TGTGCCAGCAGTGACTCGGAGAGGGAGGGCTACACCTTC; CDR3 protein: CASSDSEREGYTF
J gene: TRBJ1-2; V gene: TRBV5-8; D gene: TRBD1; CDR3 DNA: TGTGCCAGCAGCTTGGCACAGGGGATATGGGGCTACACCTTC; CDR3 protein: CASSLAQGIWGYTF
J gene: TRBJ2-5; V gene: TRBV2; D gene: NA; CDR3 DNA: TGTGCCAGCAGTGGTGGAGCCTCTGATCAAGAGACCCAGTACTTC; CDR3 protein: CASSGGASDQETQYF
J gene: TRBJ1-1; V gene: TRBV7-9; D gene: NA; CDR3 DNA: TGTGCCAGCAGCTTAGCAGGGGACACTGAAGCTTTCTTT; CDR3 protein: CASSLAGDTEAFF
J gene: TRBJ1-2; V gene: TRBV27; D gene: NA; CDR3 DNA: TGTGCCAGCAGTGGCGGGGGGTATGGCTACACCTTC; CDR3 protein: CASSGGGYGYTF
J gene: TRBJ1-2; V gene: TRBV5-6; D gene: NA; CDR3 DNA: TGTGCCAGCAGCTTGGCCTGGGGGGACTACGTAGGCTACACCTTC; CDR3 protein: CASSLAWGDYVGYTF
J gene: TRBJ2-7; V gene: TRBV5-1; D gene: TRBD2; CDR3 DNA: TGCGCCAGCAAAGTGTTCGCGGGGGAATACTACGAGCAGTACTTC; CDR3 protein: CASKVFAGEYYEQYF
J gene: TRBJ1-1; V gene: TRBV30; D gene: NA; CDR3 DNA: TGTGCCGGGGAGTGGGACACTGAAGCTTTCTTT; CDR3 protein: CAGEWDTEAFF
J gene: TRBJ2-7; V gene: TRBV5-6; D gene: TRBD1; CDR3 DNA: TGTGCCAGCAGCCTGGCCGGGACAGGGTTCTACGAGCAGTACTTC; CDR3 protein: CASSLAGTGFYEQYF
J gene: TRBJ1-2; V gene: TRBV6-4; D gene: TRBD1; CDR3 DNA: TGTGCCAGCAGGGGACAGGGAGACTATGGCTACACCTTC; CDR3 protein: CASRGQGDYGYTF
J gene: TRBJ2-7; V gene: TRBV7-9; D gene: NA; CDR3 DNA: TGTGCCAGCACCGTCGCCGGCGAGCAGTACTTC; CDR3 protein: CASTVAGEQYF